This TCR beta chain originates from a study of blood T cell repertoires in COVID-19. Profiling relied on immunoSEQ multiplex PCR, and the TCRdb table lists in-frame clones only, not all of them. The sample carries under 300,000 clones, around 90% recorded once. The cohort comprised adults aged roughly 18 to 100 years residing in about two dozen US areas. Cohorts were based on clinical histories the participants reported. Among Cohort 3 donors, those recovered had two negative PCRs, clearance, or symptom resolution. This clone was counted once. V lost 2 bases to trimming and J lost 5 bases, with 15 bases between them. Germline V gene data show CDR1 as SNHLY and CDR2 as FYNNEI. The CDR3 is made up of 15 amino acids.

This receptor was taken from a woman younger than 30 who had recovered from COVID-19. The chain has TRBV2 and TRBJ1-2; no firm D call. Sequenced material: PBMCs or T cells enriched from blood (not recorded which). This chain's CDR3 is CASSESRHLGYGYTF. As DNA, the CDR3 is TGTGCCAGCAGTGAATCGCGTCACCTCGGGTATGGCTACACCTTC.